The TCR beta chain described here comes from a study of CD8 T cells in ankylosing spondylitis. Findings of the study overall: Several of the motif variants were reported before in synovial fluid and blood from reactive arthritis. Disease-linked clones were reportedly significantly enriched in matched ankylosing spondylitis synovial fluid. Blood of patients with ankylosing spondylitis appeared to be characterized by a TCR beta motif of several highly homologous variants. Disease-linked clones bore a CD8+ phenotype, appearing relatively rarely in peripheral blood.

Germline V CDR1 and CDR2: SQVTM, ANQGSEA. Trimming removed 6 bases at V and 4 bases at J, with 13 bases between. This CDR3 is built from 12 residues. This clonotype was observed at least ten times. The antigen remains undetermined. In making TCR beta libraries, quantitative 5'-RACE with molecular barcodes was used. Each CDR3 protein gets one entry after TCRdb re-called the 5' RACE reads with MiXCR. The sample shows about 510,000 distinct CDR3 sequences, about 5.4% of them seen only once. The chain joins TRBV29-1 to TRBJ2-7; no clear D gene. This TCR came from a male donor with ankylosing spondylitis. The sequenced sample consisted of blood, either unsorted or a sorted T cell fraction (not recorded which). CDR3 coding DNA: TGCAGCGTGGGCTGGGTCCCGTACGAGCAGTACTTC. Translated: CSVGWVPYEQYF.